The 22 T cell receptor beta chains listed next were all sequenced from one sample in a study of blood T cell repertoires in COVID-19. Clones were sequenced by immunoSEQ multiplex PCR, and TCRdb holds only the in-frame ones, with some missing. The table includes about 160,000 clones, about 91% detected once. Sample: peripheral blood. The receptor source for this set is a woman in her sixties or seventies who had recovered from COVID-19.

The table lists this clone with a few counts. The chain uses TRBV4-1 and TRBJ1-1; weak D call: TRBD1 (5 bases). CDR3 size: 14 residues. The germline gives CDR1 MGHRA, CDR2 YSYEKL. The V gene lost 1 base and the J gene lost 1 base, with 7 bases spanning the gap. The CDR3 loop reads CASSQGRGNTEAFF. In nucleotides, the CDR3 is TGCGCCAGCAGCCAAGGTAGGGGGAACACTGAAGCTTTCTTT.

J is TRBJ2-5 and V is TRBV5-1; the match to TRBD1 covers 8 bases. Germline CDR1 SGHRS, CDR2 YFSETQ. The junction had 4 bases not matched to a gene; V was cut back by 1 base and J by 5 bases. The CDR3 is 14 amino acids. The CDR3 coding sequence is TGCGCCAGCAGCTTGACAGGGGGAGGTGAGACCCAGTACTTC. Translated: CASSLTGGGETQYF.

V is TRBV28 and J is TRBJ1-6; 10 nucleotides agree with TRBD1. J gave up 10 bases and V 2 bases, and 5 bases lay outside the gene matches. This CDR3 comprises 15 residues. Looked up from germline, CDR1 is MDHEN and CDR2 is SYDVKM. CDR3 amino acids: CASSLGGTGASPLHF. As DNA, the CDR3 is TGTGCCAGCAGTTTAGGCGGGACAGGGGCCTCACCCCTCCACTTT.

This chain uses TRBV18 with TRBJ2-7; D remains ambiguous. V was cut by 2 bases and J by 4 bases, with 12 bases left in between. The CDR3 consists of 14 residues. CDR1 and CDR2 from the germline V gene are KGHSH and LQKENI. In DNA form, the CDR3 reads TGTGCCAGCTCACCAGGCCTACAGTTGTACGAGCAGTACTTC. Amino acid sequence: CASSPGLQLYEQYF.

The CDR3 DNA is TGTGCCAGCAGCGTAGGGCTGGGAGGCAGTGGCCAAGAGACCCAGTACTTC. Translating it yields CASSVGLGGSGQETQYF. The gene calls are TRBV9 and TRBJ2-5, with D maybe TRBD2 (6 bases). The CDR3 has 17 amino acids. The germline gives CDR1 SGDLS, CDR2 YYNGEE. The V end was cut by 0 bases, the J end by 1 base, with 16 bases between.

This chain links TRBV2 with TRBJ2-5, with TRBD1 matching 7 bases. Losses at the gene ends were 6 bases for V and 1 base for J; bases not matched to a gene: 5. This CDR3 contains 14 residues. Germline CDR1 is SNHLY and CDR2 is FYNNEI. The CDR3 reads CASRAGTAQETQYF. CDR3 coding DNA: TGTGCCAGCAGGGCCGGGACAGCCCAAGAGACCCAGTACTTC.

This chain uses TRBV28 with TRBJ2-5, with TRBD2 matching over 9 bases. V dropped 5 bases and J dropped 5; count of bases not matched to a gene: 12. The length of the CDR3 is 16 residues. Germline V gives CDR1 MDHEN, CDR2 SYDVKM. CDR3 loop: CASSQDGAGGPETQYF. DNA of the CDR3: TGTGCCAGCAGTCAGGACGGGGCGGGGGGGCCGGAGACCCAGTACTTC.

The gene calls are TRBV27 and TRBJ2-3; tentative D call: TRBD2 (6 bases). Trimming stripped 2 bases from V and 2 bases from J, with 14 bases between. The CDR3 extends over 16 amino acids. The germline gives CDR1 MNHEY, CDR2 SMNVEV (reference sequence). The CDR3 here is CASSLRLEGLTDTQYF. The DNA for the CDR3 is TGTGCCAGCAGTTTAAGACTAGAAGGGCTCACAGATACGCAGTATTTT.

This chain links TRBV19 with TRBJ2-3; 9 bases line up with TRBD1. Germline V gene data show CDR1 as LNHDA and CDR2 as SQIVND (reference sequence). Trimming took 5 bases from V and 3 from J; bases not matched to a gene: 9. This CDR3 has 16 residues. The CDR3 nucleotides read TGTGCCAGTAGTTGGATGGGACAGGGAGGGACAGATACGCAGTATTTT. This codes for CASSWMGQGGTDTQYF.

The count of this clone is one. The chain recombines TRBV30 with TRBJ2-2; TRBD2 matches 11 bases. J was trimmed by 3 bases and V by 3 bases; bases with no gene match: 0. Germline values: CDR1 GTSNPN, CDR2 SVGIG (reference sequence). The CDR3 has 14 residues. In DNA, the CDR3 is TGTGCCTGGAGGGGACTAGCGGACACCGGGGAGCTGTTTTTT. Encoded protein: CAWRGLADTGELFF.

This rearrangement joins TRBV6-1 to TRBJ2-7; no clear D gene. There are 13 residues in the CDR3. Trimming shortened V by 2 bases and J by 6 bases, and 11 bases separated the two germline ends. From germline, CDR1 is MNHNS and CDR2 SASEGT. The CDR3 DNA reads TGTGCCAGCAGTGAATTGCGGCAGACCGAGCAGTACTTC. Translating gives CASSELRQTEQYF.

The chain uses TRBV2 and TRBJ1-1; possible D gene TRBD1, 5 bases. The CDR3 is 14 residues long. The V gene's germline CDR1 is SNHLY and CDR2 FYNNEI. The V gene lost 3 bases and the J gene lost 5 bases, with 13 bases spanning the gap. The CDR3 protein is CASSDRTKGTEAFF. The DNA for the CDR3 is TGTGCCAGCAGTGATCGGACGAAGGGGACTGAAGCTTTCTTT.

The chain links TRBV28 to TRBJ1-2, with TRBD1 matching over 11 bases. The J segment lost 8 bases and the V segment lost 5 bases, leaving 4 bases of the junction unmatched. From germline, CDR1 is MDHEN and CDR2 SYDVKM. The CDR3 runs to 13 residues. As DNA, the CDR3 is TGTGCCAGCAGTGCGGACAGGGGGCTAGGCTACACCTTC. Amino acid sequence: CASSADRGLGYTF.

V usage is TRBV7-6 and J usage is TRBJ1-1; D unresolved. The length of the CDR3 is 13 residues. V shed 5 bases and J shed 3 bases, with 10 bases lying between them. The germline gives CDR1 SGHVS, CDR2 FNYEAQ. CDR3: CASSPSGYTEAFF. CDR3 sequence (DNA): TGTGCCAGCAGCCCGTCGGGGTACACTGAAGCTTTCTTT.

V is TRBV5-1 and J is TRBJ1-2, with TRBD1 as a possible D gene (5 bases). Germline V gene lookup returns CDR1 SGHRS and CDR2 YFSETQ. The CDR3 totals 11 residues. V was cut by 4 bases and J by 10 bases, with 11 bases left in between. The CDR3: CASSVDSDYTF. In DNA form, the CDR3 reads TGCGCCAGCAGCGTCGACAGCGACTACACCTTC.

CDR3 nucleotide sequence: TGCGGACAGGGGGCTAGCACAGATACGCAGTATTTT. Protein product: CGQGASTDTQYF. The V and J genes are TRBV5-1 and TRBJ2-3; 10 positions agree with TRBD1. The CDR3 loop spans 12 amino acids. Germline CDR1 SGHRS, CDR2 YFSETQ.

This clone was seen a single time. The chain combines TRBV18 with TRBJ1-1, with 8 bases that match TRBD1. The CDR3 consists of 13 residues. The trim removed 6 bases at V and 3 bases at J, leaving 3 bases unmatched. CDR1 is KGHSH, CDR2 LQKENI, per germline. The CDR3 DNA reads TGTGCCAGCTCGGCACAGGGGGACACTGAAGCTTTCTTT. Translated: CASSAQGDTEAFF.

J is TRBJ2-5 and V is TRBV10-3; possibly TRBD1 for D (6 bases). Trimming stripped 2 bases from V and 1 base from J, with 8 bases between. The CDR3 extends over 14 amino acids. Per the germline V gene, CDR1 is ENHRY and CDR2 is SYGVKD. The CDR3 DNA is TGTGCCATCAGTGAGGGCAGGGGCCAAGAGACCCAGTACTTC. Translation: CAISEGRGQETQYF.

CDR3 nucleotides: TGCGCCAGCAGCTTGGTGGGCGGGCGGAATGAGCAGTTCTTC. Translation gives CASSLVGGRNEQFF. V is TRBV5-1 and J is TRBJ2-1, with D possibly TRBD2 on 5 matching bases. The CDR3 runs 14 residues. V was shortened by 0 bases and J by 7 bases, with 11 bases between the two germline ends. The germline CDR1 and CDR2 sequences are SGHRS and YFSETQ.

The chain combines TRBV3-1 (or the pseudogene TRBV3-2) with TRBJ2-5; 8 bases are shared with TRBD1. The CDR3 is made up of 16 amino acids. CDR1 LGHDT and CDR2 YNNKEL come from the germline V gene (reference sequence). With 6 bases clipped from V and 2 bases from J, the junction kept 11 bases outside the gene matches. The CDR3 here is CASSRGQGGWQETQYF. CDR3 sequence (DNA): TGTGCCAGCAGTCGTGGACAGGGAGGTTGGCAAGAGACCCAGTACTTC.

V usage is TRBV28 and J usage is TRBJ1-2; D might be TRBD1 (6 bases). This CDR3 is built from 13 residues. V dropped 6 bases and J dropped 5 bases, with 13 bases sitting between them. The germline CDR1 and CDR2 sequences are MDHEN and SYDVKM. CDR3 loop: CASSPTGEYGYTF. The CDR3 nucleotides read TGTGCCAGCAGCCCGACAGGCGAATATGGCTACACCTTC.

The rearrangement links TRBV19 to TRBJ2-7, with TRBD1 identical over 10 bases. Germline V gene lookup returns CDR1 LNHDA and CDR2 SQIVND (reference sequence). Unmatched junction bases numbered 6, after V lost 1 base and J lost 6 bases. CDR3 length: 15 residues. For the CDR3, the DNA is TGTGCCAGTAGTATAGCGGGACAGGGGAATTTCGAGCAGTACTTC. Encoded protein: CASSIAGQGNFEQYF. The full variable domain, rest sourced from reference TRBV19 and TRBJ2-7, is DGGITQSPKYLFRKEGQNVTLSCEQNLNHDAMYWYRQDPGQGLRLIYYSQIVNDFQKGDIAEGYSVSREKKESFPLTVTSAQKNPTAFYLCASSIAGQGNFEQYFGPGTRLTVT.